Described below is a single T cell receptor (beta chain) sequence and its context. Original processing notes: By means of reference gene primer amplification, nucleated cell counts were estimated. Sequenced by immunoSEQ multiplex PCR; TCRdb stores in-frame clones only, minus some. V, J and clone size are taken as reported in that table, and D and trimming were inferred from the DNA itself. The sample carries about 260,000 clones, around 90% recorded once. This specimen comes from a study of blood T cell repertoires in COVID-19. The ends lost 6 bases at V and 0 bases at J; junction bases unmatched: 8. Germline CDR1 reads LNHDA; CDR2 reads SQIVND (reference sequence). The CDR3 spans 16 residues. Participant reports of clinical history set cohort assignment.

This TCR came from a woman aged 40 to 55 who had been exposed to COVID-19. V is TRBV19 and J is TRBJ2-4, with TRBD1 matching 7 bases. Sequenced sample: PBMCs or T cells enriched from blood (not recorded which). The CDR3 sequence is CASSQPGQLAKNIQYF. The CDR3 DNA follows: TGTGCCAGTAGCCAGCCGGGACAGTTAGCCAAAAACATTCAGTACTTC. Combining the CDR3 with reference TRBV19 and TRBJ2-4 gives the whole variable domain DGGITQSPKYLFRKEGQNVTLSCEQNLNHDAMYWYRQDPGQGLRLIYYSQIVNDFQKGDIAEGYSVSREKKESFPLTVTSAQKNPTAFYLCASSQPGQLAKNIQYFGAGTRLSVL.